The present T cell receptor (beta chain) was sequenced within a study of T cell responses to AZD1222 COVID-19 vaccine. Measured with immunoSEQ multiplex PCR; TCRdb has only the in-frame clones, and not every one. Of roughly 120,000 clones detected, approximately 83% appear once; the ten largest clones hold about 1.6%. Germline V lookup: CDR1 KGHDR, CDR2 SFDVKD. The length of the CDR3 is 14 residues. The V end was cut by 4 bases, the J end by 0 bases, with 6 bases between. The source material was peripheral blood, sampled on day 0 of AZD1222 vaccination. The clonotype originates from an adult in good health. The V and J genes are TRBV24-1 and TRBJ2-1; unclear D gene. The CDR3 coding sequence is TGTGCCACCAGTGAAGAGAGCTCCTACAATGAGCAGTTCTTC. Its protein is CATSEESSYNEQFF.